This is a list of T cell receptor beta chains from one sample in a study of shared T cell receptors in the human thymus. Libraries were prepared by immunoSEQ multiplex PCR; TCRdb keeps only in-frame clonotypes and omits some of them. Among about 500,000 clones listed, about 80% were seen once. Another study also made use of these data, one on human thymus T cells.

What was sequenced was thymocytes. These TCRs come from a boy less than two years old with a congenital heart defect. The CDR3 runs from the conserved cysteine through the conserved F or W. The D gene is left open where the match is weak. Only part of the rows carry a size: once, few, many, or a class if the clone is expanded.

j_call d_call v_call clone_size cdr3_nt cdr3_aa
TRBJ2-7 TRBD1 TRBV5-1 once TGCGCCAGCAGCTTGGCGGGGACAGCCACCTACGAGCAGTACTTC CASSLAGTATYEQYF
TRBJ2-2 . TRBV5-6 . TGTGCCAGCAGCTTGCTAGGACAGCTCGGGGAGCTGTTTTTT CASSLLGQLGELFF
TRBJ2-5 TRBD1 TRBV5-6 . TGTGCCAGCAGCTCCTCGACGGGACAGAACCAAGAGACCCAGTACTTC CASSSSTGQNQETQYF
TRBJ2-7 TRBD2 TRBV27 once TGTGCCAGCAGTTTCTCTTCGACTAGCGGGAGTAGCGAGCAGTACTTC CASSFSSTSGSSEQYF
TRBJ2-3 TRBD2 TRBV28 . TGTGCCAGCAGCCCCCCTAGCGGGGGAAGCACAGATACGCAGTATTTT CASSPPSGGSTDTQYF
TRBJ1-1 TRBD1 TRBV19 . TGTGCCAGTATCGCAGGGGGCAGGGGGACTGAAGCTTTCTTT CASIAGGRGTEAFF
TRBJ2-7 TRBD2 TRBV5-1 . TGCGCCAGCAGCCCCCTAACTAGCGGAAGCTCCTACGAGCAGTACTTC CASSPLTSGSSYEQYF
TRBJ2-3 . TRBV18 . TGTGCCAGCCACCCCGGGGATACGCAGTATTTT CASHPGDTQYF
TRBJ1-5 . TRBV6-1 . TGTGCCAGCAGTGATGTTCGGGTAAGCAATCAGCCCCAGCATTTT CASSDVRVSNQPQHF
TRBJ2-3 TRBD1 TRBV19 few TGTGCCAGTAGTAGAGGGGGACAGGGTCCAGATACGCAGTATTTT CASSRGGQGPDTQYF
TRBJ2-5 TRBD2 TRBV11-2 . TGTGCCAGCAGCTGGGTGAGGACTAGCGGCTTACAAGAGACCCAGTACTTC CASSWVRTSGLQETQYF
TRBJ1-2 . TRBV7-2 . TGTGCCAGCAGCTTCTCCGGGACATGGGGTGGCTACACCTTC CASSFSGTWGGYTF
TRBJ2-7 TRBD2 TRBV10-3 . TGTGCCATCAGAAGCCTAGCGGGAGAGTACGAGCAGTACTTC CAIRSLAGEYEQYF
TRBJ2-3 TRBD1 TRBV5-1 . TGCGCCAGCAGCTCCCTGACAGGGTACACAGATACGCAGTATTTT CASSSLTGYTDTQYF
TRBJ1-1 TRBD1 TRBV25-1 . TGTGCCAGCAGGGGACAGGGCAACACTGAAGCTTTCTTT CASRGQGNTEAFF
TRBJ1-5 TRBD1 TRBV12-5 . TGTGCTAGTGGTTTAGGACAGGGGCGCCTTCTTAGCAATCAGCCCCAGCATTTT CASGLGQGRLLSNQPQHF
TRBJ2-7 . TRBV19 . TGTGCCAGTAGTAAAGGGGTGCAGTACTTC CASSKGVQYF
TRBJ2-7 . TRBV28 . TGTGCCAGCAGTTTCCGGGACTCGTACTACGAGCAGTACTTC CASSFRDSYYEQYF
TRBJ2-1 TRBD2 TRBV28 . TGTGCCAGCAGAACCGGACTAGCGGGAGGTGCCACCTACAATGAGCAGTTCTTC CASRTGLAGGATYNEQFF
TRBJ1-1 TRBD1 TRBV6-5 . TGTGCCAGCCTGCCTCGGGACAGCCGAGATGAAGCTTTCTTT CASLPRDSRDEAFF
TRBJ2-7 . TRBV18 . TGTGCCAGCTCCCCAGGACAGTTCCAATCCTACGAGCAGTACTTC CASSPGQFQSYEQYF
TRBJ1-5 . TRBV25-1 . TGTGCCAGCAGTGAACCATGCAGATACAATCAGCCCCAGCATTTT CASSEPCRYNQPQHF
TRBJ2-1 TRBD2 TRBV15 . TGTGCCACCAGCAGAGATCGGCGGGAGGCCTCCTACAATGAGCAGTTCTTC CATSRDRREASYNEQFF
TRBJ1-3 . TRBV5-1 . TGCGCCAGCAGCTTGATTTGGGCAGGGCTGCCTGGAAACACCATATATTTT CASSLIWAGLPGNTIYF
TRBJ2-2 . TRBV11-3 once TGTGCCAGCAGCTTAGATTCCGGTAGCACCGGGGAGCTGTTTTTT CASSLDSGSTGELFF
TRBJ2-5 TRBD2 TRBV29-1 . TGCAGCGTTCAGGGAGGGAAGAGAGAGACCCAGTACTTC CSVQGGKRETQYF
TRBJ1-6 . TRBV27 . TGTGCCAGCAGTTTGCGGGGGAGCTCCTATAATTCACCCCTCCACTTT CASSLRGSSYNSPLHF
TRBJ2-7 TRBD1 TRBV30 . TGTGCCTGGAGGGACAGGGCCTTGTACGAGCAGTACTTC CAWRDRALYEQYF
TRBJ2-1 TRBD1 TRBV27 few TGTGCCAGCAGTTCCGAGACAGGGGGCAAATTCTTC CASSSETGGKFF
TRBJ2-7 TRBD1 TRBV5-4 . TGTGCCAGCAGCGGGGGACAGGTTTCCTACGAGCAGTACTTC CASSGGQVSYEQYF
TRBJ2-5 TRBD2 TRBV27 . TGTGCCAGCAGTTTATGGGCTAGCGGGAGCCGTCAACAAGAGACCCAGTACTTC CASSLWASGSRQQETQYF
TRBJ2-2 TRBD2 TRBV6-6 . TGTGCCAGCAGCCTACTAGCGGGGAACACCGGGGAGCTGTTTTTT CASSLLAGNTGELFF
TRBJ1-4 . TRBV28 . TGTGCCAGCAGTCCCCGATCCCAGGGTTTTTGTGAAAAACTGTTTTTT CASSPRSQGFCEKLFF
TRBJ1-2 . TRBV21-1 . TGTGCCAGCAGCAAAGCGAGTCGGGGGAGCTATGGCTACACCTTC CASSKASRGSYGYTF
TRBJ2-4 . TRBV5-1 . TGCGCCAGCAGCCCCCCGGGACACTCTGTAGCCAAAAACATTCAGTACTTC CASSPPGHSVAKNIQYF
TRBJ2-5 TRBD2 TRBV6-6 few TGTGCCAGCAGTTACTCAGCGGGACTAGCGGAAGAGACCCAGTACTTC CASSYSAGLAEETQYF
TRBJ2-3 TRBD2 TRBV4-3 . TGCGCCAGCAGCCAAGAACCTAGCGGGGGCCCTAGCACAGATACGCAGTATTTT CASSQEPSGGPSTDTQYF
TRBJ2-3 . TRBV28 . TGTGCCAGCAGTTTGAACCCGGGTGCGACAGATACGCAGTATTTT CASSLNPGATDTQYF
TRBJ2-2 TRBD2 TRBV9 . TGTGCCAGCAGCGTAGAACGAGCGGGAGGGGTCGGGGAGCTGTTTTTT CASSVERAGGVGELFF
TRBJ2-7 . TRBV9 few TGTGCCAGCAGCGTAGGGGCGTCTGCACCACACCCAGAGCAGTACTTC CASSVGASAPHPEQYF
TRBJ2-2 TRBD2 TRBV9 . TGTGCCAGCAGCGCCAGGACTAGCGGGAGACTTAACGGGGAGCTGTTTTTT CASSARTSGRLNGELFF
TRBJ2-7 TRBD2 TRBV5-1 . TGCGCCAGCAGCTTGGAGGGAGGGCTCTTCGTAAGCTCCTACGAGCAGTACTTC CASSLEGGLFVSSYEQYF
TRBJ1-1 TRBD1 TRBV7-9 . TGTGCCAGCAGCTCCTACGACAGGGCGAACACTGAAGCTTTCTTT CASSSYDRANTEAFF
TRBJ2-2 TRBD1 TRBV14 . TGTGCCAGCAGCCAAGAGTACAGGGGGCGCCCCGGGGAGCTGTTTTTT CASSQEYRGRPGELFF
TRBJ2-7 TRBD2 TRBV11-2 few TGTGCCAGCAGCACTGGGGGCTGGGGACTAGCGGGAGGAAATGAGCAGTACTTC CASSTGGWGLAGGNEQYF
TRBJ1-2 . TRBV28 . TGTGCCAGCAGTGGCGAGTCGGCAGGCTATGGCTACACCTTC CASSGESAGYGYTF
TRBJ2-1 . TRBV7-4 . TGTGCCAGCAGCCCCAGCCGGGAGAGCCGTCATGAGCAGTTCTTC CASSPSRESRHEQFF